Listed below are T cell receptor beta chains from one sample, sequenced in a study of Ad26.COV2.S vaccination and SARS-CoV-2 variants. The table came from immunoSEQ multiplex PCR; TCRdb's copy has only in-frame clones and leaves some out. The sample lists approximately 500,000 clones; roughly 87% were seen once. Sequenced here: peripheral blood, sampled in a trial of Ad26.COV2.S vaccine versus placebo. Receptor source: a person between 18 and 65 years old who received the Ad26.COV2.S COVID-19 vaccine or a placebo. The CDR3 runs from the conserved cysteine through the conserved F or W.

CDR3 protein: CATSDAGLVTNEQFF
V gene: TRBV24-1

CDR3 protein: CASSQFPDTQYF
V gene: TRBV3-1/TRBV3-2

CDR3 protein: CASSLSVGGTNTEAFF
V gene: TRBV5-1

CDR3 protein: CASSLGDRNSNQPQHF
V gene: TRBV7-9

CDR3 protein: CASSRGGRPNTEAFF
V gene: TRBV28

CDR3 protein: CASSFVRSSYNSPLHF
V gene: TRBV27

CDR3 protein: CASSSKGRLQETQYF
V gene: TRBV18

CDR3 protein: CASSPAGTGYSGANVLTF
V gene: TRBV18

CDR3 protein: CASSLRMAKSAGGPPLSTDTQYF
V gene: TRBV7-3

CDR3 protein: CAWSARQGNTIYF
V gene: TRBV30

CDR3 protein: CAWRVLPTDTQYF
V gene: TRBV30

CDR3 protein: CASSQGYESYNEQFF
V gene: TRBV4-2

CDR3 protein: CAISGTGGNVYEQYF
V gene: TRBV10-3

CDR3 protein: CASSLSIASGRVAYEQYF
V gene: TRBV7-2

CDR3 protein: CASSPGPKNYGYTF
V gene: TRBV7-3

CDR3 protein: CASSQSFGTGWVTRRTDTQYF
V gene: TRBV23-1

CDR3 protein: CATSSGGRDQPQHF
V gene: TRBV15

CDR3 protein: CASSDRREGSNTEAFF
V gene: TRBV19

CDR3 protein: CASSDRVNTGELFF
V gene: TRBV11-2

CDR3 protein: CASSPYPLAGGYNEQFF
V gene: TRBV7-9

CDR3 protein: CAWHPPGTSGRASGELFF
V gene: TRBV30

CDR3 protein: CASSTHNNSPLHF
V gene: TRBV12-3/TRBV12-4

CDR3 protein: CASSQGTYREYNEQFF
V gene: TRBV14

CDR3 protein: CASSHPGRGVTEAFF
V gene: TRBV5-4

CDR3 protein: CATRIPGQGANELAYEQYF
V gene: TRBV24-1

CDR3 protein: CASSLSIQGRKYF
V gene: TRBV7-3

CDR3 protein: CASSVGLAGVGYNEQFF
V gene: TRBV9

CDR3 protein: CASSQFPQGSYGYTF
V gene: TRBV16

CDR3 protein: CAWSVLDRYNEQFF
V gene: TRBV30

CDR3 protein: CASSPQGVNDGYTF
V gene: TRBV19

CDR3 protein: CASSLAGGGEQYF
V gene: TRBV7-9

CDR3 protein: CASSQVEGREQYF
V gene: TRBV4-3

CDR3 protein: CAWSVQLAREQFF
V gene: TRBV30

CDR3 protein: CATFSGTGSTGELFF
V gene: TRBV24-1

CDR3 protein: CASSPAAPETQYF
V gene: TRBV27

CDR3 protein: CASRDTGQNSPLHF
V gene: TRBV2

CDR3 protein: CASSRPGLAEIRNF
V gene: TRBV6-2/TRBV6-3

CDR3 protein: CASSHGTSGNTGELFF
V gene: TRBV7-3

CDR3 protein: CASGVLGTGGNEQFF
V gene: TRBV28

CDR3 protein: CASSRVSRGDYEQYF
V gene: TRBV19

CDR3 protein: CASSPWTGPNGYTF
V gene: TRBV5-1

CDR3 protein: CASSSQGTENIQYF
V gene: TRBV5-1